This T cell receptor beta chain stems from a study of early T cells in non-severe SARS-CoV-2 infection listed by TCRdb under 2021. For the study in its entirety: TCR sequencing used bulk RNA from unsorted whole blood, so alpha and beta chains could not be paired.

Set within a cohort of healthcare workers in London, UK, this nested case-control study involved weekly PCR testing of nasopharyngeal swabs along with blood sampling. Between 23 and 31 March 2020, the week of the UK lockdown, healthcare workers were enrolled and then followed up weekly for as long as 16 weeks. The paper's findings and limits, for the study overall: VDJdb matching was skewed toward anti-spike CD8 responses and likely underestimated virus-specific expansions by missing private and CD4 specificities.

For this clonotype: Its antigen specificity is not known. No much larger clonotype is one base removed from it; base qualities were not supplied.

Libraries were prepared through 5' RACE. Sequencing used a NextSeq 500. The TCR library protocol attached unique molecular identifiers to individual cDNA molecules to correct for sequencing error and PCR bias. Sequencing covered both TCR alpha and beta chains, and within each sample the abundances of alpha and beta sequences were tightly co-correlated. From the authors' description of their analysis: Decombinator V4 was used to annotate TCR sequences for V gene, J gene and CDR3. TCRs were defined as expanded if a significant change between any two time points was detected under a Poisson model with p below 0.0001. TCR abundances were normalised to the total number of TCRs sequenced per sample and were expressed as counts per million. MAIT TCRs were defined by TRAV1-2 paired with TRAJ12, TRAJ20 or TRAJ33, and iNKT TCRs by TRAV10 paired with TRAJ18. VDJdb, accessed on 1 November 2021, was searched for TCRs annotated for CMV, EBV and SARS-CoV-2, and TCRs annotated for more than one antigen were excluded. Starting from the raw public reads, TCRdb applied fastp trimming at Q25, assembled clones with MiXCR and retained in-frame beta chains. A single entry per CDR3 protein holds the most common genes and DNA from its merged rows. TCRdb's processing, not the authors', yielded these V and J calls. The sample table contains about 90,000 distinct CDR3 sequences; only one count was recorded for approximately 12% of them. Of the sample, around 4.8% is held by the ten largest clones.

V loses 3 bases of germline sequence and J loses 0 bases, and the interval between the two ends is 12 bases. CDR1 and CDR2 are read off the germline V gene as MDHEN and SYDVKM. Including cysteine and phenylalanine, the CDR3 has 15 amino acids. CDR3 DNA only is kept here, 45 bases in frame from base 1. The sequence is built from TRBV28 and TRBJ2-7; there is no confident call for the D gene. Sequenced here: whole blood, sampled at baseline. This TCR derives from an adult who was a healthcare worker with PCR-confirmed SARS-CoV-2 infection or an uninfected control (not recorded which). CDR3 sequence: CASSLESPSSYEQYF. The sequenced DNA: TGTGCCAGCAGTTTGGAGAGCCCAAGCTCCTACGAGCAGTACTTC. Joined to the reference TRBV28 and TRBJ2-7 proteins, this CDR3 gives the full variable domain: DVKVTQSSRYLVKRTGEKVFLECVQDMDHENMFWYRQDPGLGLRLIYFSYDVKMKEKGDIPEGYSVSREKKERFSLILESASTNQTSMYLCASSLESPSSYEQYFGPGTRLTVT.